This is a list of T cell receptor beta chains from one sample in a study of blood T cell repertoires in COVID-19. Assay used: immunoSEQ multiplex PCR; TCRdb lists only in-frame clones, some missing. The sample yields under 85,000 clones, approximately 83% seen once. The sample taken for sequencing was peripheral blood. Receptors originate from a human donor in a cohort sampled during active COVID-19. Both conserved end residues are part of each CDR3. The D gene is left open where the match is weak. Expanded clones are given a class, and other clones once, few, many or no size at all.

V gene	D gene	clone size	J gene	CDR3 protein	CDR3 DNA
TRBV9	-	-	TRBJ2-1	CASSPEGGDDRFFSYNEQFF	TGTGCCAGCAGCCCCGAAGGGGGGGACGACCGATTTTTCTCCTACAATGAGCAGTTCTTC
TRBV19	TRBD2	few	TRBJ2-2	CASSVWLAVNTGELFF	TGTGCCAGTAGTGTTTGGCTAGCGGTGAACACCGGGGAGCTGTTTTTT
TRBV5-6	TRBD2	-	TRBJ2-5	CASSSGTSETQYF	TGTGCCAGCAGCTCCGGGACTAGCGAGACCCAGTACTTC
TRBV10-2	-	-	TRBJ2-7	CASSEGHPKFGLFYEQYF	TGCGCCAGCTCTGAAGGACACCCCAAATTTGGATTATTCTACGAGCAGTACTTC
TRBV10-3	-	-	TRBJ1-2	CAISDHGQYGYTF	TGTGCCATCAGTGACCACGGACAGTATGGCTACACCTTC
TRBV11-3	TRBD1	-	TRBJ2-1	CASSLEGQGGNEQFF	TGTGCCAGCAGCTTAGAGGGACAGGGAGGTAATGAGCAGTTCTTC
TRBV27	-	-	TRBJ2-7	CASSLGGVASYEQYF	TGTGCCAGCAGTTTAGGCGGGGTGGCCTCCTACGAGCAGTACTTC
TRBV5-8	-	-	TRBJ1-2	CATLAGGYYGYTF	TGTGCCACCCTGGCTGGGGGGTACTATGGCTACACCTTC
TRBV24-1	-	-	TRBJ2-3	CATSERSRDADTQYF	TGTGCCACCAGTGAAAGGAGCAGGGATGCAGATACGCAGTATTTT
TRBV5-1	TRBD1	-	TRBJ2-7	CASSPRDRSYEQYF	TGCGCCAGCAGCCCCCGGGACAGATCCTACGAGCAGTACTTC
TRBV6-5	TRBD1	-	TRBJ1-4	CASRNSRDRDEKLFF	TGTGCCAGCAGGAACTCGCGGGACAGGGATGAAAAACTGTTTTTT
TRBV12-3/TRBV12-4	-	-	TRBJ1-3	CASCPNSGNTIYF	TGTGCCAGCTGTCCCAACTCTGGAAACACCATATATTTT
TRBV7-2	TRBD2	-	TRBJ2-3	CASSITSGGPTDTQYF	TGTGCCAGCAGCATTACTAGCGGGGGCCCCACGGATACGCAGTATTTT
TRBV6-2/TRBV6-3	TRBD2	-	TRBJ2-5	CASSYSPGTSTYQETQYF	TGTGCCAGCAGTTACTCGCCTGGGACTAGCACTTACCAAGAGACCCAGTACTTC
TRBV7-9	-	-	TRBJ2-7	CASSLREGPTSSYEQYF	TGTGCCAGCAGCTTGAGGGAAGGGCCGACGAGCTCCTACGAGCAGTACTTC
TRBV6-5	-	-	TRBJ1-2	CASSYRQASAGYTF	TGTGCCAGCAGTTACCGGCAGGCATCCGCTGGCTACACCTTC
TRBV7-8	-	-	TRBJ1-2	CASSRTQVPRVWKDYGYTF	TGTGCCAGCAGCCGAACTCAGGTACCCAGGGTGTGGAAGGACTATGGCTACACCTTC
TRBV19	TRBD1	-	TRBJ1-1	CASRGQGSEAFF	TGTGCCAGTAGAGGACAGGGCTCTGAAGCTTTCTTT
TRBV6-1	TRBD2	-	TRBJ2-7	CASSDLGTSGYEQYF	TGTGCCAGCAGTGACCTCGGGACTAGCGGGTACGAGCAGTACTTC
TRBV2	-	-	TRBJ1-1	CASSATGLTEAFF	TGTGCCAGCAGTGCCACGGGATTGACTGAAGCTTTCTTT
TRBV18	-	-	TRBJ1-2	CASSPPQGGYGYTF	TGTGCCAGCTCACCACCTCAGGGAGGCTATGGCTACACCTTC
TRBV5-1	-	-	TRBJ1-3	CASSFGGRSSGNTIYF	TGCGCCAGCAGCTTCGGAGGACGGTCCTCTGGAAACACCATATATTTT
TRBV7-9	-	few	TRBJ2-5	CASSNRDLGQETQYF	TGTGCCAGCAGCAACCGGGACTTGGGACAAGAGACCCAGTACTTC
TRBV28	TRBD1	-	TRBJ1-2	CASSSHQGARGYTF	TGTGCCAGCAGTTCCCATCAGGGGGCGCGTGGCTACACCTTC
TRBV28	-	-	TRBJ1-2	CASGAGYGYTF	TGTGCCAGCGGGGCTGGCTATGGCTACACCTTC
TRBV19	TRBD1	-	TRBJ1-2	CASSIGQGAWGYGYTF	TGTGCCAGTAGTATAGGGCAGGGGGCTTGGGGCTATGGCTACACCTTC
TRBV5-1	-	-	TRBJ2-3	CASSAQVLRDTQYF	TGCGCCAGCAGCGCGCAAGTATTACGGGATACGCAGTATTTT
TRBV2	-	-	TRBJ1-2	CASTPGGTHYGYTF	TGTGCCAGCACCCCAGGTGGGACTCACTATGGCTACACCTTC
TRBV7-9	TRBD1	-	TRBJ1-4	CASSLQGARASTNEKLFF	TGTGCCAGCAGCCTACAGGGGGCGCGGGCTTCAACTAATGAAAAACTGTTTTTT
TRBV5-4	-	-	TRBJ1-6	CASSSGKNRANNSPLHF	TGTGCCAGCAGCTCGGGAAAAAACAGGGCTAATAATTCACCCCTCCACTTT
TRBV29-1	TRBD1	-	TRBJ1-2	CSASTIAGQEGGEGGYTF	TGCAGCGCCTCAACTATCGCGGGACAGGAAGGTGGTGAGGGTGGCTACACCTTC
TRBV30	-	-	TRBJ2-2	CAWTPPRGELFF	TGTGCGTGGACACCCCCCAGAGGGGAGCTGTTTTTT
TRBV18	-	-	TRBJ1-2	CASSPSNVRSTNYGYTF	TGTGCCAGCTCACCATCGAATGTCAGGTCAACTAACTATGGCTACACCTTC
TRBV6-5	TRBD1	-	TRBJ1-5	CASSQGARSNQPQHF	TGTGCCAGCAGCCAGGGGGCAAGGAGCAATCAGCCCCAGCATTTT
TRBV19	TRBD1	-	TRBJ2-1	CASSLGTGAQGEQFF	TGTGCCAGTAGCCTAGGGACAGGGGCCCAGGGTGAGCAGTTCTTC
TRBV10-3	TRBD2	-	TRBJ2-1	CAAGLADTYNEQFF	TGTGCCGCCGGACTAGCGGATACCTACAATGAGCAGTTCTTC
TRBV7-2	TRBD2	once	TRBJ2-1	CASSLKGSAGGYNEQFF	TGTGCCAGCAGCTTAAAAGGATCCGCGGGGGGTTACAATGAGCAGTTCTTC
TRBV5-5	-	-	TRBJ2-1	CASSSEAFDAAEYNEQFF	TGTGCCAGCAGCTCCGAGGCGTTTGATGCCGCGGAATACAATGAGCAGTTCTTC
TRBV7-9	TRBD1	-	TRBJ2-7	CASSFDRGTELF	TGTGCCAGCAGCTTTGACAGGGGGACGGAACTCTTC
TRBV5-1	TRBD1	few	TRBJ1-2	CASSRTGPRYGYTF	TGCGCCAGCAGCCGGACAGGGCCCCGCTATGGCTACACCTTC
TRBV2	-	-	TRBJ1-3	CASSRVSGNTIYF	TGTGCCAGCAGTCGGGTATCTGGAAACACCATATATTTT
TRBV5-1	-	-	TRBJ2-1	CASSWGPRRWRNEQFF	TGCGCCAGCAGCTGGGGGCCTCGGCGTTGGAGGAATGAGCAGTTCTTC
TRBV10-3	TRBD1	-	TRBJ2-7	CAISESTGVAEQYF	TGTGCCATCAGTGAGTCAACAGGGGTAGCCGAGCAGTACTTC
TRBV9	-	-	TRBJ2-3	CASSPFSARGSTDTQYF	TGTGCCAGCAGCCCATTCTCTGCGCGGGGTAGCACAGATACGCAGTATTTT
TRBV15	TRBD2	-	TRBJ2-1	CATSGGGFSYNEQFF	TGTGCCACCAGCGGGGGGGGTTTCTCCTACAATGAGCAGTTCTTC
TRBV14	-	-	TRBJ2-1	CASSLSSVGEQFF	TGTGCCAGCAGCCTTAGTTCTGTCGGTGAGCAGTTCTTC
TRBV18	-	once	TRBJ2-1	CASSPVLQGLSYNEQFF	TGTGCCAGCTCACCGGTATTACAGGGTCTGTCCTACAATGAGCAGTTCTTC
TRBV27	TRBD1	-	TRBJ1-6	CASRPWTGRSSPLHF	TGTGCCAGCAGACCTTGGACAGGGAGGAGTTCACCCCTCCACTTT
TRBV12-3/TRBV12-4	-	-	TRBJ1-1	CASMRNTEAFF	TGTGCCAGCATGAGGAACACTGAAGCTTTCTTT
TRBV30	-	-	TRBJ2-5	CAWSVHAVETQYF	TGTGCCTGGAGTGTACACGCGGTGGAGACCCAGTACTTC
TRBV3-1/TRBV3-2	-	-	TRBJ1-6	CASSQAPGGEGGSPLHF	TGTGCCAGCAGCCAAGCCCCGGGAGGGGAGGGTGGTTCACCCCTCCACTTT
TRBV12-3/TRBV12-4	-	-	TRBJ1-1	CASSLGLNTEAFF	TGTGCCAGCAGTTTGGGGCTGAACACTGAAGCTTTCTTT
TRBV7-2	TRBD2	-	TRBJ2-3	CASSAGTSLSDTQYF	TGTGCCAGCAGCGCCGGGACTAGCTTGTCAGATACGCAGTATTTT
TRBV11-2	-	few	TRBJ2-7	CASSLEIGYEQYF	TGTGCCAGCAGCTTAGAGATCGGGTACGAGCAGTACTTC
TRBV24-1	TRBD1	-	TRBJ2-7	CATSDLERGTGGSYEQYF	TGTGCCACCAGTGACCTCGAGCGGGGGACAGGGGGCTCCTACGAGCAGTACTTC